The clone carrying this TCR beta chain came up many times. This entry is derived from a study of neurological immune-mediated disorders. V was cut by 6 bases and J by 5 bases, with 16 bases left in between. The CDR3 covers 13 residues. Germline-derived CDR1 and CDR2 are DFQATT and SNEGSKA (reference sequence). TCRdb ran MiXCR on the 5' RACE reads and lists one entry per CDR3 protein. The repertoire has roughly 60,000 distinct CDR3 sequences, roughly an eighth of them found once; the top ten carry 1.5% to 2%. The clonotype comes from a man in his 60s in good health. The sample comprised PBMCs. The genes are TRBV20-1 and TRBJ1-1; D is perhaps TRBD1 (6 bases). CDR3 in DNA: TGCAGTGCCACTAGCGGGGGGCGGACTGAAGCTTTCTTT. Amino acid sequence: CSATSGGRTEAFF.